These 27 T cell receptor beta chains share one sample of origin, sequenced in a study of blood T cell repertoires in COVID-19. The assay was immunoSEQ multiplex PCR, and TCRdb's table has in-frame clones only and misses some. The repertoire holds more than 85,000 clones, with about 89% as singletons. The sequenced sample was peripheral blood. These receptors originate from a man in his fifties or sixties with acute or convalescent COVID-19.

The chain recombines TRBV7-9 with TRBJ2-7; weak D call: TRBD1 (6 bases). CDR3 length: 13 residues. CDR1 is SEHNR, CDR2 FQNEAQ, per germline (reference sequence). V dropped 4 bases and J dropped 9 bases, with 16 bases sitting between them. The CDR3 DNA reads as TGTGCCAGCAGCTCGGGACAAACTGAGCGGCAGTACGTC. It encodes CASSSGQTERQYV.

The CDR3 bases are TGTGCCAGCAGGACTCAGGGGAGAAACACTGAAGCTTTCTTT. This codes for CASRTQGRNTEAFF. The chain is built from TRBV28 and TRBJ1-1; D may be TRBD1 (6 bases). In germline, CDR1 is MDHEN, CDR2 SYDVKM. The V end lost 6 bases, the J end lost 2 bases, and 13 bases lay between the germline ends. This CDR3 comprises 14 residues.

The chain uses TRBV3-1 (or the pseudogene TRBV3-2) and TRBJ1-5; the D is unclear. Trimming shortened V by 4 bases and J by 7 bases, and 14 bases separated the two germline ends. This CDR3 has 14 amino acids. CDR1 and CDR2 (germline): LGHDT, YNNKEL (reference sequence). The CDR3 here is CASSLSGETQPQHF. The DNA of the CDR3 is TGTGCCAGCAGCCTTTCAGGTGAAACGCAGCCCCAGCATTTT.

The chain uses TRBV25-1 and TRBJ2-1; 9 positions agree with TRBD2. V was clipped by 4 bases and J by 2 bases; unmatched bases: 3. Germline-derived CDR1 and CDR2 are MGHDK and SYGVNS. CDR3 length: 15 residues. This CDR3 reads CASSAIAGAYNEQFF. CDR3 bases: TGTGCCAGCAGTGCCATAGCGGGAGCCTACAATGAGCAGTTCTTC.

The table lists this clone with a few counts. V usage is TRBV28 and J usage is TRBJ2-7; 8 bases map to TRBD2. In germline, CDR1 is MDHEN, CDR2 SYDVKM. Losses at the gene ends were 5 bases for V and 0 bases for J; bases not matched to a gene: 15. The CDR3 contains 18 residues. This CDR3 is CASSQRALSGGRSYEQYV. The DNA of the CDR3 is TGTGCCAGCAGTCAAAGGGCCCTAAGCGGGGGCCGCTCCTACGAGCAGTACGTC.

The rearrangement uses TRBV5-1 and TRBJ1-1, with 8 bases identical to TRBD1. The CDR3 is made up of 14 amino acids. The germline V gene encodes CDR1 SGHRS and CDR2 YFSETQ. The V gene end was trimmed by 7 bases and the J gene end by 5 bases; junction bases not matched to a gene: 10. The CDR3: CASHPTGAGTEAFF. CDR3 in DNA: TGCGCCAGCCATCCGACAGGGGCTGGGACTGAAGCTTTCTTT.

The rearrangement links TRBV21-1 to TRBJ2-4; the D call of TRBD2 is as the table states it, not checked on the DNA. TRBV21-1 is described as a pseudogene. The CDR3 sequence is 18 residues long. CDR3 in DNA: TGTGCCAGCAGCAAAGCGCTTTTAAGGAGGGTAGCCAAAAACATTCAGTACTTC. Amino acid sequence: CASSKALLRRVAKNIQYF.

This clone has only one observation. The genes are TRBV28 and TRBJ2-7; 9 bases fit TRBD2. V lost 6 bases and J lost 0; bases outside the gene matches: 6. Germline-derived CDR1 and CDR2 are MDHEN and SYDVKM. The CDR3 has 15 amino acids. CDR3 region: CASRLTGLASYEQYF. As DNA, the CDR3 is TGTGCCAGCAGACTGACGGGACTAGCCTCCTACGAGCAGTACTTC.

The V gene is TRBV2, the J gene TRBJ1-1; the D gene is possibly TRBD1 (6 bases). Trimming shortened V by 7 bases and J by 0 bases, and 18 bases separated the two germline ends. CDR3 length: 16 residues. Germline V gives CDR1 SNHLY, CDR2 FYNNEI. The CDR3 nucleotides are TGTGCCAGCATGAAGTTGGGGGGGGGCGTGAACACTGAAGCTTTCTTT. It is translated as CASMKLGGGVNTEAFF.

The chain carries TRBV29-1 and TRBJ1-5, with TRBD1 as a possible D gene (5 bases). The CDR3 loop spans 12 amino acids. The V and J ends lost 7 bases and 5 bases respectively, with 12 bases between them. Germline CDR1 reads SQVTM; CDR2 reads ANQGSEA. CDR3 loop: CSAGHQDQPQHF. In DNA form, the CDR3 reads TGCAGCGCTGGACATCAGGATCAGCCCCAGCATTTT.

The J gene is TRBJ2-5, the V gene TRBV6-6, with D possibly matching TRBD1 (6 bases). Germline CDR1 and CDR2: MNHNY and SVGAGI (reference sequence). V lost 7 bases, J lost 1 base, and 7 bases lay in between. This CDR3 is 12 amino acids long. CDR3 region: CASKGVQETQYF. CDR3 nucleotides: TGTGCCAGCAAGGGGGTCCAAGAGACCCAGTACTTC.

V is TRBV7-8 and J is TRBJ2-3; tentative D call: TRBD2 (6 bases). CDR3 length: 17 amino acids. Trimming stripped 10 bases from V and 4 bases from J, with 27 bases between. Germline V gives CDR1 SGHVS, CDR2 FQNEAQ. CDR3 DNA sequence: TGTGCCACCGTACCTCTCGGAGGGCCTACTTACCCAGATACGCAGTATTTT. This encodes CATVPLGGPTYPDTQYF. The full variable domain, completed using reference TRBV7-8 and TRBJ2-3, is GAGVSQSPRYKVAKRGQDVALRCDPISGHVSLFWYQQALGQGPEFLTYFQNEAQLDKSGLPSDRFFAERPEGSVSTLKIQRTQQEDSAVYLCATVPLGGPTYPDTQYFGPGTRLTVL.

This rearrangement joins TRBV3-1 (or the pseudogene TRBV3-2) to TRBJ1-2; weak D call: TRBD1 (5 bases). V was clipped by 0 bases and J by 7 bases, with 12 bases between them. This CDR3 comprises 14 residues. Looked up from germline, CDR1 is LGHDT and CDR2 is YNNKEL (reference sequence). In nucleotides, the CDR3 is TGTGCCAGCAGCCAAGAGAGCGGGACCAGTGGCTACACCTTC. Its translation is CASSQESGTSGYTF.

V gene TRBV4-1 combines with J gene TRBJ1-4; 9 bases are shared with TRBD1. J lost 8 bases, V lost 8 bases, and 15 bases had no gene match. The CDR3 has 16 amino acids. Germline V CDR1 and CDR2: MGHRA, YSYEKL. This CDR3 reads CASGRGKTGGGEKLFF. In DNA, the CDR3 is TGCGCCAGCGGGCGGGGTAAGACAGGGGGTGGGGAAAAACTGTTTTTT.

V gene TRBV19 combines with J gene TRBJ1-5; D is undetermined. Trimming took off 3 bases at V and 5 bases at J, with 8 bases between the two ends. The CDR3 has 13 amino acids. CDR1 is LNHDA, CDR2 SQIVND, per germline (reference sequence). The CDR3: CASSIGSHQPQHF. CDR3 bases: TGTGCCAGTAGTATTGGCTCCCATCAGCCCCAGCATTTT.

The CDR3 loop reads CASSLGTSRGYTF. Here the CDR3 DNA reads TGCGCCAGCAGCTTGGGGACAAGTAGAGGCTACACCTTC. The rearrangement uses TRBV5-1 and TRBJ1-2, with a possible D match to TRBD1 (5 bases). There are 13 residues in the CDR3. V was trimmed by 0 bases and J by 8 bases, leaving 11 bases between them. Germline CDR1 and CDR2: SGHRS and YFSETQ.

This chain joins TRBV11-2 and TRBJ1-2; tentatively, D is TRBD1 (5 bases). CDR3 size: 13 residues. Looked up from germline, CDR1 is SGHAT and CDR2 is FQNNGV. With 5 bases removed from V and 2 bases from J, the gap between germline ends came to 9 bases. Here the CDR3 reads CASSPTGNYGYTF. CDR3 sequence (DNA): TGTGCCAGCAGCCCTACAGGAAACTATGGCTACACCTTC.

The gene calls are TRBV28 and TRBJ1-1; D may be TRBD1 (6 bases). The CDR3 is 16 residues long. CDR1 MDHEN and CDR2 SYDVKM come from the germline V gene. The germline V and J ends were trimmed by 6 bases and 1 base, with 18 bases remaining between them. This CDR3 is CASSRTGLSENTEAFF. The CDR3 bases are TGTGCCAGCAGCCGAACAGGGTTAAGTGAGAACACTGAAGCTTTCTTT.

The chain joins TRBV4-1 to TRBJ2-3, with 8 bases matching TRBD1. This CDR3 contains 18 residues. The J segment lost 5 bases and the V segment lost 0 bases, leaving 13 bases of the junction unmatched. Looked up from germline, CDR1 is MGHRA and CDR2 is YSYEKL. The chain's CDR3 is CASSQDRMGRGHGDTQYF. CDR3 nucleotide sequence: TGCGCCAGCAGCCAAGATCGAATGGGCAGGGGGCATGGAGATACGCAGTATTTT.

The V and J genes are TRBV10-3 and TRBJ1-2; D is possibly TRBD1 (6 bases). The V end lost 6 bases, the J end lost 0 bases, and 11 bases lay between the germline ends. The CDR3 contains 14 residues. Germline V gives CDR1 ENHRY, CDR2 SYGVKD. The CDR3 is CAISRDTANYGYTF. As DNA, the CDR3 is TGTGCCATCAGCCGGGACACCGCTAACTATGGCTACACCTTC.

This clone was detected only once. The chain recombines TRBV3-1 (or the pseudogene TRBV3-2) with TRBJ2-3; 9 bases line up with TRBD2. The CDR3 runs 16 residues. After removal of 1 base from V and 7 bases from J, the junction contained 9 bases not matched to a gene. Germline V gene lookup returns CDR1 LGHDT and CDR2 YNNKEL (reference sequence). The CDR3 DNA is TGTGCCAGCAGCCAAGTGCTAGCGGGAAATCTCCATACGCAGTATTTT. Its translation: CASSQVLAGNLHTQYF.

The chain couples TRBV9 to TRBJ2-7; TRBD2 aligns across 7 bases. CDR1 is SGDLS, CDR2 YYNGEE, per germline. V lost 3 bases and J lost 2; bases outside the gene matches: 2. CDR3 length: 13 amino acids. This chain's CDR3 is CASSAGTTYEQYF. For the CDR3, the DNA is TGTGCCAGCAGCGCCGGGACTACCTACGAGCAGTACTTC.

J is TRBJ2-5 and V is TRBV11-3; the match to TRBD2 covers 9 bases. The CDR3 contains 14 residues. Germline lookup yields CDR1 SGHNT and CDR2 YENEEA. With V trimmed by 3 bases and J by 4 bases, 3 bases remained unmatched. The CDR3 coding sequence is TGTGCCAGCAGCTTCGTAGCGGGAGTAGAGACCCAGTACTTC. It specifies CASSFVAGVETQYF. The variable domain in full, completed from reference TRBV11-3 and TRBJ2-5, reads EAGVVQSPRYKIIEKKQPVAFWCNPISGHNTLYWYLQNLGQGPELLIRYENEEAVDDSQLPKDRFSAERLKGVDSTLKIQPAELGDSAVYLCASSFVAGVETQYFGPGTRLLVL.

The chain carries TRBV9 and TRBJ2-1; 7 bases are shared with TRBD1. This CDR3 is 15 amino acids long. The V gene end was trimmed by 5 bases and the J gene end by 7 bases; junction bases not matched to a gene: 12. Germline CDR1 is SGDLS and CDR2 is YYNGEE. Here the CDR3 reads CASSLRQGFGNEQFF. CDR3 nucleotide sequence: TGTGCCAGCAGTCTCCGACAGGGATTTGGAAATGAGCAGTTCTTC. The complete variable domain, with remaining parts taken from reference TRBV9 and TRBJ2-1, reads DSGVTQTPKHLITATGQRVTLRCSPRSGDLSVYWYQQSLDQGLQFLIQYYNGEERAKGNILERFSAQQFPDLHSELNLSSLELGDSALYFCASSLRQGFGNEQFFGPGTRLTVL.

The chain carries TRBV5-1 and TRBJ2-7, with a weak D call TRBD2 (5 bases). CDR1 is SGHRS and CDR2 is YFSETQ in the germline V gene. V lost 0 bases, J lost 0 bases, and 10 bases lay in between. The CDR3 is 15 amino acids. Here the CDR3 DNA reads TGCGCCAGCAGCTTGGAACTAGGGAGCTCCTACGAGCAGTACTTC. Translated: CASSLELGSSYEQYF.

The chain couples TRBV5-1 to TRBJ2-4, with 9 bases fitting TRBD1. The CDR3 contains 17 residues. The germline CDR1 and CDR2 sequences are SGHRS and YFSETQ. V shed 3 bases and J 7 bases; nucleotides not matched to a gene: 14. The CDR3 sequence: CASSSVPGTGFKNIQYF. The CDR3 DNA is TGCGCCAGCAGCTCAGTACCCGGGACAGGGTTCAAGAACATTCAGTACTTC.

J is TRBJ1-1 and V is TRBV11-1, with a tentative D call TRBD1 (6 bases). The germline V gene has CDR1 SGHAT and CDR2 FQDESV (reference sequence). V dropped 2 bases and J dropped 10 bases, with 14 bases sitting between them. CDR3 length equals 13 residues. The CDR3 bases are TGTGCCAGCAGCTTAAACCGACAGGAAGTAGCTTTCTTT. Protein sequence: CASSLNRQEVAFF.